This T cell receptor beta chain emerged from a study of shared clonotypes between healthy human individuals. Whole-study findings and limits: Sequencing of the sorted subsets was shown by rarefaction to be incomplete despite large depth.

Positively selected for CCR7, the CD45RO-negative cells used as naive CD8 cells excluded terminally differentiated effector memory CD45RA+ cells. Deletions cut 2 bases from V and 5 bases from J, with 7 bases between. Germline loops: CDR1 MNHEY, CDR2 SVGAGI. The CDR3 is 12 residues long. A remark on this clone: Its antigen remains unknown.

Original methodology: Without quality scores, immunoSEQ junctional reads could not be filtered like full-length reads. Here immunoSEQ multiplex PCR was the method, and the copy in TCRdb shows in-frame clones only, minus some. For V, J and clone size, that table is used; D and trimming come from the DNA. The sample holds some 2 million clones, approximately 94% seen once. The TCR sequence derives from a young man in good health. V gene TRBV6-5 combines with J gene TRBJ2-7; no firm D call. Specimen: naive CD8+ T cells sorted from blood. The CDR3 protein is CASSYTVHEQYF. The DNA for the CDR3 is TGTGCCAGCAGTTACACTGTCCACGAGCAGTACTTC.